The 4 T cell receptor beta chains in this list originate from one sample, sequenced in a study of blood T cell repertoires in COVID-19. TCRdb's copy holds only in-frame clones and misses some; the assay was immunoSEQ multiplex PCR. The sample includes about 94,000 clones, 75% to 90% of them seen just once. The sequencing sample was made of peripheral blood. The receptor set was obtained from a woman aged 80 or over with acute or convalescent COVID-19.

The J gene is TRBJ2-1, the V gene TRBV11-2, with 10 bases that match TRBD2. Trimming took 2 bases from V and 0 from J; bases not matched to a gene: 7. Germline CDR1 and CDR2: SGHAT and FQNNGV. This CDR3 spans 18 amino acids. For the CDR3, the DNA is TGTGCCAGCAGCTTACGTTTGCTAGCGGGAGCCTCCTACAATGAGCAGTTCTTC. As protein: CASSLRLLAGASYNEQFF.

The J gene is TRBJ2-2, the V gene TRBV5-1; D ambiguous. This CDR3 has 17 residues. Germline-derived CDR1 and CDR2 are SGHRS and YFSETQ. Trimming left V 1 base short and J 0 bases short, with 13 bases between. Here the CDR3 reads CASSLPSQLANTGELFF. The CDR3 coding sequence is TGCGCCAGCAGCTTGCCTTCACAGCTTGCGAACACCGGGGAGCTGTTTTTT.

The chain combines TRBV4-2 with TRBJ1-2; D is uncertain. The CDR3 consists of 16 residues. Germline loops: CDR1 LGHNA, CDR2 YNFKEQ. The ends were cut back, 4 bases at V and 4 bases at J, with 19 bases in the middle. The CDR3 bases are TGTGCCAGCAGCCCCCGGTTCCGGGAAAACGTCTATGGCTACACCTTC. It encodes CASSPRFRENVYGYTF.

The chain combines TRBV10-1 with TRBJ2-7, with D uncertain. The length of the CDR3 is 9 residues. The germline gives CDR1 WNHNN, CDR2 SYGVQD (reference sequence). V shed 9 bases and J shed 7 bases, with 7 bases lying between them. The CDR3 region has the DNA TGCGCCAGAGTGACTGAGCAGTACTTC. Encoded protein: CARVTEQYF.